The rows below give T cell receptor beta chains drawn from one sample of a study of blood T cells in healthy people across ages. TCRdb re-called the 5' RACE reads with MiXCR, one entry per CDR3 protein. The sample has some 1.5 million distinct CDR3 sequences, over 25% seen once. The specimen was blood. Receptors were obtained from a woman in her thirties in good health. Both conserved end residues are part of each CDR3. The order of the fields is clone size, V gene, J gene, D gene, CDR3 protein, CDR3 DNA. D genes are given only for firm matches. Only part of the rows carry a size: once, few, many, or a class if the clone is expanded.

-	TRBV20-1	TRBJ1-2	-	CSARGGTGEGYTF	TGCAGTGCTAGAGGTGGGACGGGGGAAGGCTACACCTTC
-	TRBV7-9	TRBJ1-2	TRBD1	CASSFVEQGANYGYTF	TGTGCCAGCAGCTTCGTGGAGCAGGGGGCTAACTATGGCTACACCTTC
-	TRBV4-1	TRBJ2-7	TRBD1	CASSQEQGGPGEQYF	TGCGCCAGCAGCCAAGAACAGGGGGGTCCCGGCGAGCAGTACTTC
few	TRBV5-1	TRBJ2-5	-	CASSSTTSQETQYF	TGCGCCAGCAGCTCGACGACTAGCCAAGAGACCCAGTACTTC
-	TRBV20-1	TRBJ1-6	-	CSARVAGRSSPLHF	TGCAGTGCTAGAGTGGCAGGGCGAAGTTCACCCCTCCACTTT
many	TRBV29-1	TRBJ2-5	TRBD2	CSVEATGGPTETQYF	TGCAGCGTTGAAGCTACGGGGGGGCCGACGGAGACCCAGTACTTC
few	TRBV2	TRBJ2-1	TRBD2	CASMPGGAGNEQFF	TGTGCCAGCATGCCCGGGGGGGCCGGTAATGAGCAGTTCTTC
many	TRBV5-1	TRBJ2-7	-	CASSLDRAYEQYF	TGCGCCAGCAGCTTGGACAGGGCCTACGAGCAGTACTTC
many	TRBV29-1	TRBJ2-1	TRBD1	CSVEGMQGEFGEQFF	TGCAGCGTTGAAGGAATGCAGGGGGAGTTTGGTGAGCAGTTCTTC
-	TRBV11-2	TRBJ2-1	-	CASLGDEQFF	TGTGCCAGCTTAGGCGATGAGCAGTTCTTC
-	TRBV6-1	TRBJ1-5	TRBD1	CASSEARRGRNQPQHF	TGTGCCAGCAGTGAAGCGCGTAGGGGGCGGAATCAGCCCCAGCATTTT
many	TRBV5-1	TRBJ2-1	TRBD1	CASSLVGQGGDEQFF	TGCGCCAGCAGCTTGGTGGGACAGGGTGGAGATGAGCAGTTCTTC
many	TRBV10-3	TRBJ2-5	TRBD2	CAISESAGGKTQYF	TGTGCCATCAGTGAGTCGGCGGGAGGGAAGACCCAGTACTTC
-	TRBV4-3	TRBJ1-5	-	CASSQVQGNQPQHF	TGCGCCAGCAGCCAAGTGCAGGGGAATCAGCCCCAGCATTTT
many	TRBV4-3	TRBJ2-3	TRBD2	CASSHSLTSGRSDTQYF	TGCGCCAGCAGCCATTCCCTGACTAGCGGAAGATCAGATACGCAGTATTTT
-	TRBV20-1	TRBJ1-5	-	CSARFGGSNQPQHF	TGCAGTGCTAGATTTGGAGGGAGCAATCAGCCCCAGCATTTT
-	TRBV12-3/TRBV12-4	TRBJ2-3	-	CASSRDLRGGTQYF	TGTGCCAGCAGTCGCGACTTGCGGGGCGGTACGCAGTATTTT
few	TRBV7-9	TRBJ2-7	TRBD1	CASSFGTDSGEQYF	TGTGCCAGCAGCTTCGGGACAGACTCGGGCGAGCAGTACTTC
many	TRBV7-6	TRBJ2-3	TRBD2	CASSRGTRADTQYF	TGTGCCAGCAGCAGAGGGACTAGAGCAGATACGCAGTATTTT
few	TRBV24-1	TRBJ1-5	TRBD1	CATSERGTGVGNQPQHF	TGTGCCACCAGTGAACGTGGGACAGGGGTTGGCAATCAGCCCCAGCATTTT
-	TRBV20-1	TRBJ2-3	-	CSARPAEDSTDTQYF	TGCAGTGCTAGACCGGCAGAAGATAGCACAGATACGCAGTATTTT
-	TRBV12-3/TRBV12-4	TRBJ1-1	-	CASMGMGRNTEAFF	TGTGCCAGCATGGGTATGGGGAGGAACACTGAAGCTTTCTTT
-	TRBV21-1	TRBJ2-4	-	CASSKAENLTKNIQYF	TGTGCCAGCAGCAAAGCCGAGAACCTAACCAAAAACATTCAGTACTTC
few	TRBV5-6	TRBJ1-2	-	CASSAEQGWGYTF	TGTGCCAGCAGCGCCGAGCAGGGCTGGGGCTACACCTTC
many	TRBV29-1	TRBJ1-5	TRBD1	CSAGQGNQPQHF	TGCAGCGCGGGACAGGGCAATCAGCCCCAGCATTTT
many	TRBV20-1	TRBJ2-7	-	CSARLGTPPYEQYF	TGCAGTGCTAGACTGGGGACGCCGCCCTACGAGCAGTACTTC
-	TRBV10-2	TRBJ2-1	-	CASSEGGEGFF	TGCGCCAGCAGTGAAGGGGGGGAGGGGTTCTTC
few	TRBV20-1	TRBJ1-6	-	CSARPTGPSPLHF	TGCAGTGCTAGGCCGACAGGCCCGTCACCCCTCCACTTT
-	TRBV7-3	TRBJ2-3	TRBD1	CASSRNRGGLDTQYF	TGTGCCAGCAGCAGAAACAGGGGTGGTCTAGATACGCAGTATTTT
-	TRBV30	TRBJ2-6	-	CAWSPAGDGANVLTF	TGTGCCTGGAGCCCAGCCGGGGATGGGGCCAACGTCCTGACTTTC
-	TRBV20-1	TRBJ2-2	-	CSARVPVDTGELFF	TGCAGTGCTAGAGTTCCAGTCGACACCGGGGAGCTGTTTTTT
few	TRBV18	TRBJ1-5	TRBD1	CASSQGQGYSNQPQHF	TGTGCCAGCTCACAAGGACAGGGGTATAGCAATCAGCCCCAGCATTTT
few	TRBV5-1	TRBJ1-2	-	CASSLGDLLTYGYTF	TGCGCCAGCAGCTTGGGGGATCTTTTGACCTATGGCTACACCTTC
many	TRBV20-1	TRBJ2-4	-	CSARDQGPLSIAKNIQYF	TGCAGTGCTAGAGATCAGGGACCTCTAAGTATAGCCAAAAACATTCAGTACTTC
-	TRBV6-2/TRBV6-3	TRBJ2-4	-	CASSYSPGEKNIQYF	TGTGCCAGCAGTTACTCGCCCGGGGAGAAAAACATTCAGTACTTC
few	TRBV20-1	TRBJ2-7	-	CSAENSIDRYEQYF	TGCAGTGCGGAGAACTCTATCGACCGCTACGAGCAGTACTTC
-	TRBV5-1	TRBJ2-3	-	CASSLEAFSDTQYF	TGCGCCAGCAGCTTGGAAGCGTTTTCTGATACGCAGTATTTT
-	TRBV7-6	TRBJ1-6	TRBD1	CASSQGQGAYSPLHF	TGTGCCAGCAGCCAAGGACAGGGGGCTTATTCACCCCTCCACTTT
-	TRBV29-1	TRBJ2-1	TRBD2	CSVAPSGSYNEQFF	TGCAGCGTTGCCCCTAGCGGTAGCTACAATGAGCAGTTCTTC
few	TRBV20-1	TRBJ2-3	-	CSARNPGLSFTDTQYF	TGCAGTGCTAGGAACCCCGGACTAAGCTTCACAGATACGCAGTATTTT
-	TRBV20-1	TRBJ2-7	TRBD1	CSAHGRTGTGGNEQYF	TGCAGTGCCCACGGAAGGACCGGGACAGGGGGTAACGAGCAGTACTTC
few	TRBV3-1	TRBJ1-2	-	CASSQDSGTGRGYTF	TGTGCCAGCAGCCAAGATTCCGGGACCGGGCGTGGCTACACCTTC
few	TRBV9	TRBJ2-3	TRBD2	CASAVAGIVTDTQYF	TGTGCCAGCGCCGTAGCGGGGATTGTCACAGATACGCAGTATTTT
-	TRBV20-1	TRBJ2-7	-	CSAGPHYEQYF	TGCAGTGCCGGACCGCACTACGAGCAGTACTTC
-	TRBV20-1	TRBJ2-5	-	CSARDPGAPGEQYF	TGCAGTGCTAGAGATCCAGGGGCCCCGGGGGAGCAGTACTTC
-	TRBV6-1	TRBJ2-7	TRBD1	CASSEPGGQGSYEQYF	TGTGCCAGCAGTGAACCCGGGGGACAGGGGTCCTACGAGCAGTACTTC
once	TRBV9	TRBJ1-4	-	CASSLGGVNEKRFF	TGTGCCAGCAGCCTGGGAGGAGTTAATGAAAAACGGTTTTTT
many	TRBV6-2/TRBV6-3	TRBJ1-5	-	CASSYSTGFSNQPQHF	TGTGCCAGCAGTTACTCGACGGGCTTTAGCAATCAGCCCCAGCATTTT
few	TRBV12-3/TRBV12-4	TRBJ1-1	-	CASSSGGVYTEAFF	TGTGCCAGCAGTTCGGGGGGGGTATACACTGAAGCTTTCTTT
many	TRBV12-3/TRBV12-4	TRBJ2-7	-	CASSLASNSDNYEQYF	TGTGCCAGCAGTTTAGCATCTAATTCGGATAACTACGAGCAGTACTTC
-	TRBV6-2/TRBV6-3	TRBJ2-3	-	CASCSRSRTDTQYF	TGTGCCAGCTGCTCTCGGAGCCGCACAGATACGCAGTATTTT
few	TRBV6-2/TRBV6-3	TRBJ2-5	-	CASRSQGRFGETQYF	TGTGCCAGCAGGTCTCAGGGGAGGTTCGGAGAGACCCAGTACTTC
-	TRBV20-1	TRBJ1-5	-	CSAAGVGGQPQHF	TGCAGTGCCGCAGGGGTTGGGGGTCAGCCCCAGCATTTT